This record looks at one T cell receptor (beta chain) sequence and its context. The antigen is unknown. The entry originates in a study of T cells in localized non-small cell lung cancer. The adjacent lung that was sampled lay at least 2 cm from the tumor margin and showed no atypia. The table came from immunoSEQ multiplex PCR; TCRdb's copy has only in-frame clones and leaves some out. The sample carries around 1,400 clones, around 29% recorded once. The V gene's germline CDR1 is LNHDA and CDR2 SQIVND (reference sequence). V lost 5 bases and J lost 0, with 14 bases in between. The CDR3 covers 17 residues. Study-wide results and caveats: Heterogeneity stays possible, as sequencing covered only one tumor region. A median of approximately 60 of the top 100 tumor clones appeared in adjacent lung, which was paired and uninvolved. Increased T cell density in blood showed an association with longer overall survival.

The chain has TRBV19 and TRBJ2-6; a weak D match, TRBD1 (6 bases). The input for sequencing was normal lung tissue next to the tumor, taken before any cancer treatment. This clonotype was sampled from a female donor at least 60 years old with stage I lung adenocarcinoma. The CDR3 spells CASSWGTLTSGANVLTF. Here the CDR3 DNA reads TGTGCCAGTAGTTGGGGGACATTGACCTCTGGGGCCAACGTCCTGACTTTC.